This TCR beta chain was sequenced for a study of shared clonotypes between healthy human individuals. The overall study: Aged between 18 and 49, the donors were two women and a few men.

Sequenced by immunoSEQ multiplex PCR; TCRdb stores in-frame clones only, minus some. The sample carries some 1 million clones, about 76% recorded once. The V and J ends lost 3 bases and 6 bases, in that order; junction bases with no gene match: 6. Germline V lookup: CDR1 SNHLY, CDR2 FYNNEI. This CDR3 is built from 15 residues. J is TRBJ2-5 and V is TRBV2, with TRBD2 identical over 11 bases. The TCR was taken from a man between 18 and 35 years old in good health. The sequencing sample was made of memory CD4+ T cells sorted from blood. As for subset: CD45RA-negative fraction. CDR3 loop: CASSDLAGGPQTQYF. CDR3 in DNA: TGTGCCAGCAGTGACCTAGCGGGGGGCCCACAGACCCAGTACTTC.